This T cell receptor beta chain was retrieved from a study of control samples from healthy donors and cancer patients. The V gene's germline CDR1 is SGHNT and CDR2 YYREEE (reference sequence). V lost 0 bases, J lost 1 base, and 10 bases lay in between. The CDR3 is 15 amino acids. Clones were read by immunoSEQ multiplex PCR, and TCRdb kept only the in-frame ones, dropping some. The repertoire holds 100,000 to 150,000 clones, with 85% to 95% as singletons. The TCR sequence derives from a man older than 75 with head and neck cancer. The sample was PBMCs. The chain couples TRBV5-4 to TRBJ1-1; tentatively, D is TRBD1 (5 bases). The CDR3 loop reads CASSLARGGNTEAFF. CDR3 sequence (DNA): TGTGCCAGCAGCTTGGCCCGGGGGGGGAACACTGAAGCTTTCTTT.